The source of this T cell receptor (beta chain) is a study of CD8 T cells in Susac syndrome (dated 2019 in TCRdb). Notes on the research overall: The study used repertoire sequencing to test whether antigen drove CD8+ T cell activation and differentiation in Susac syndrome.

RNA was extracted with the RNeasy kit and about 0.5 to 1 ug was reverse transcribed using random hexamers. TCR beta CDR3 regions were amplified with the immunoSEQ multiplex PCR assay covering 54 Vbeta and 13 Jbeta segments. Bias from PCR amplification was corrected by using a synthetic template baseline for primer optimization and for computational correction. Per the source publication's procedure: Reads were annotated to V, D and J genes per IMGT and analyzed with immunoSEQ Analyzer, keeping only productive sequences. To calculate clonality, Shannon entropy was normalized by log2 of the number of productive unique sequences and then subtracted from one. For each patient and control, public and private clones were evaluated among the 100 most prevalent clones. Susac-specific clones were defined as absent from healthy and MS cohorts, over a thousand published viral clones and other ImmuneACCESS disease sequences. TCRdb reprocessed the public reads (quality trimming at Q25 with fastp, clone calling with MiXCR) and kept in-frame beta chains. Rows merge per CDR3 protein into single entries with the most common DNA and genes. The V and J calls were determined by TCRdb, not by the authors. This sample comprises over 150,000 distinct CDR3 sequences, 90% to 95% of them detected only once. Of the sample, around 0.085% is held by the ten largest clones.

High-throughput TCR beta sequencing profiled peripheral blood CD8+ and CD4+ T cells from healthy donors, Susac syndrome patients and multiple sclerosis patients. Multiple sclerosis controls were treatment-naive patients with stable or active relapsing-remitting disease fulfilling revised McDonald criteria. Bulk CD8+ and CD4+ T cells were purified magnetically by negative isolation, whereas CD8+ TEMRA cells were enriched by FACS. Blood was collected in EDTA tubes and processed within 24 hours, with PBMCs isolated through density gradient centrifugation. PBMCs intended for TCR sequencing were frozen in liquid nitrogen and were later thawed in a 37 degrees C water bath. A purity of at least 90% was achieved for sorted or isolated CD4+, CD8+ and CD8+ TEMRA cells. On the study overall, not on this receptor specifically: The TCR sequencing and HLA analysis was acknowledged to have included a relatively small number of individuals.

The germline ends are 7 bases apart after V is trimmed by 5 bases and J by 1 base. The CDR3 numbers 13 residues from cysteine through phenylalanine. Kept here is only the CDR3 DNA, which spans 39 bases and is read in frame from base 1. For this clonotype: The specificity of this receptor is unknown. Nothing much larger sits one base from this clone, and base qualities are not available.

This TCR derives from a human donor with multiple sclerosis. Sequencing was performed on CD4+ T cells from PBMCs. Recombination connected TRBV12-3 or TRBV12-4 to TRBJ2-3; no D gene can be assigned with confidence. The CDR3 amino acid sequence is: CASSVERTDTQYF. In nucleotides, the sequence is TGTGCCAGCAGTGTTGAACGCACAGATACGCAGTATTTT.